Included here is one T cell receptor beta chain sequence, with context. Its antigen is not identified. Trimming took 6 bases from V and 7 from J, leaving 10 bases between them. Germline assignment: CDR1 MNHNS and CDR2 SASEGT. This CDR3 comprises 13 residues. TCRdb used MiXCR to reprocess the reads, holding one entry per CDR3 protein. The sample lists approximately 910,000 distinct CDR3 sequences, around 32% occurring once. The data originate from a study of T cell repertoires in cytomegalovirus infection. Study-level information: In public TCR beta signatures, there were indications of both CMV infection and matching HLA type.

Whole-study results and caveats: What dominated the ex vivo response were HLA-C-restricted CMV-specific TCR beta clonotypes.

This clonotype originated in a human donor in good health (CMV status not recorded). Some clones in this sample may be carry-over from other donors' samples. Sequenced material: cultured CD8+ T cells from PBMCs, taken from culture after CMV antigen stimulation. This chain joins TRBV6-1 and TRBJ1-6; a weak D match, TRBD1 (5 bases). This CDR3 is CASRKTENSPLHF. The CDR3 region has the DNA TGTGCCAGCAGAAAGACAGAGAATTCACCCCTCCACTTT.